Listed below are T cell receptor beta chains from one sample, sequenced in a study of T cell responses to AZD1222 COVID-19 vaccine. This table comes from immunoSEQ multiplex PCR, and its TCRdb copy is limited to in-frame clones, with some not included. The top ten hold over 1.5% of the sample, which has 200,000 to 250,000 clones, about 94% seen once. Sequenced here: peripheral blood, sampled 28 days after the second dose of the MenACWY control vaccine. All receptors derive from an adult who received the MenACWY meningococcal vaccine as a control. CDR3s include the opening cysteine and the closing phenylalanine or tryptophan. The order of the fields is J gene, D gene, V gene, CDR3 protein. The D gene is left open where the match is weak.

>TRBJ1-5|-|TRBV7-8
CASSLLGRALNQPQHF
>TRBJ2-1|-|TRBV3-1/TRBV3-2
CASSQEPINEQFF
>TRBJ2-2|-|TRBV4-3
CASSQDRRTANTGELFF
>TRBJ2-5|TRBD2|TRBV7-2
CASSAGTSGEETQYF
>TRBJ2-7|-|TRBV3-1/TRBV3-2
CASSQVSGAGEQYF
>TRBJ2-4|-|TRBV19
CASTQGANIQYF
>TRBJ1-2|-|TRBV30
CASRTLVNYGYTF
>TRBJ2-7|TRBD2|TRBV3-1/TRBV3-2
CASSLGTSGIYEQYF
>TRBJ1-2|-|TRBV3-1/TRBV3-2
CASSQWAGEIHGYTF
>TRBJ2-7|-|TRBV6-2/TRBV6-3
CASSSGTYEQYF
>TRBJ1-5|TRBD1|TRBV18
CASSLDRVGNQPQHF
>TRBJ1-6|-|TRBV30
CAWSVSGQGNSPLHF